A selection of T cell receptor beta chains follows, all from one sample in a study of T cells after posttransplantation cyclophosphamide. Libraries were prepared by immunoSEQ multiplex PCR; TCRdb keeps only in-frame clonotypes and omits some of them. The table records approximately 3,200 clones, less than 85% of them present only once. Sequencing was performed on PBMCs, taken after allogeneic stem cell transplant with posttransplant cyclophosphamide. The receptors come from a female patient aged 45 to 65 who received an allogeneic stem cell transplant from a related donor, was CMV-positive, and had no GVHD. Some of the T cells might come from the graft donor. The CDR3 runs from the conserved cysteine through the conserved F or W. A D gene is named only where the DNA matches it firmly. Some rows have no size entry. The others give once, few or many, or a class for an expanded clone.

J gene: TRBJ2-1
clone size: NA
D gene: TRBD2
V gene: TRBV19
CDR3 protein: CASTYDSAGGIYYNEQFF
CDR3 DNA: TGTGCCAGTACCTATGATTCAGCGGGGGGGATTTACTACAATGAGCAGTTCTTC

J gene: TRBJ1-2
clone size: NA
D gene: TRBD1
V gene: TRBV14
CDR3 protein: CASSRTRRWTGDGYTF
CDR3 DNA: TGTGCCAGCAGTCGCACAAGGCGTTGGACAGGGGACGGCTACACCTTC

J gene: TRBJ1-1
clone size: once
D gene: NA
V gene: TRBV30
CDR3 protein: CAWMSSQAFF
CDR3 DNA: TGTGCCTGGATGTCTTCTCAAGCTTTCTTT

J gene: TRBJ1-1
clone size: large
D gene: NA
V gene: TRBV7-9
CDR3 protein: CASGGDESFF
CDR3 DNA: TGTGCCAGCGGCGGGGACGAGAGTTTCTTT

J gene: TRBJ2-2
clone size: NA
D gene: TRBD2
V gene: TRBV9
CDR3 protein: CASSPDRGSGRAYRGELFF
CDR3 DNA: TGTGCCAGCAGCCCCGATAGGGGTAGCGGGAGGGCCTACCGAGGGGAGCTGTTTTTT

J gene: TRBJ1-1
clone size: NA
D gene: NA
V gene: TRBV5-1
CDR3 protein: CASSPGTRIEAFF
CDR3 DNA: TGCGCCAGCAGCCCCGGGACAAGGATTGAAGCTTTCTTT

J gene: TRBJ2-2
clone size: NA
D gene: TRBD1
V gene: TRBV6-4
CDR3 protein: CASSNDPTRTGVTGELFF
CDR3 DNA: TGTGCCAGCAGTAACGACCCGACCCGGACAGGGGTTACCGGGGAGCTGTTTTTT

J gene: TRBJ2-3
clone size: NA
D gene: TRBD1
V gene: TRBV18
CDR3 protein: CASSPPTGIVTDTQYF
CDR3 DNA: TGTGCCAGCTCACCACCGACAGGGATTGTCACAGATACGCAGTATTTT

J gene: TRBJ2-7
clone size: NA
D gene: TRBD2
V gene: TRBV6-5
CDR3 protein: CASSLTSGNNYEQYF
CDR3 DNA: TGTGCCAGCAGTCTGACTAGCGGAAACAACTACGAGCAGTACTTC

J gene: TRBJ1-3
clone size: NA
D gene: TRBD1
V gene: TRBV11-1
CDR3 protein: CASTTGGSGNTIYF
CDR3 DNA: TGTGCCAGCACCACAGGGGGTTCTGGAAACACCATATATTTT

J gene: TRBJ1-1
clone size: NA
D gene: TRBD1
V gene: TRBV9
CDR3 protein: CASSVGGSGQVNTEAFF
CDR3 DNA: TGTGCCAGCAGCGTAGGCGGTTCGGGACAGGTAAACACTGAAGCTTTCTTT

J gene: TRBJ1-6
clone size: NA
D gene: TRBD1
V gene: TRBV19
CDR3 protein: CASDPGTGTNNSPLHF
CDR3 DNA: TGTGCCAGTGATCCCGGGACAGGGACCAATAATTCACCCCTCCACTTT

J gene: TRBJ2-2
clone size: NA
D gene: TRBD2
V gene: TRBV29-1
CDR3 protein: CSGKRGSNTGELFF
CDR3 DNA: TGCAGCGGAAAGCGGGGGTCGAACACCGGGGAGCTGTTTTTT

J gene: TRBJ1-3
clone size: NA
D gene: TRBD1
V gene: TRBV7-4
CDR3 protein: CASSLGQGVSGNTIYF
CDR3 DNA: TGTGCCAGCAGCTTGGGACAGGGCGTATCTGGAAACACCATATATTTT

J gene: TRBJ1-6
clone size: few
D gene: NA
V gene: TRBV10-3
CDR3 protein: CAISVQGRGGSPLHF
CDR3 DNA: TGTGCCATCAGTGTACAGGGAAGAGGCGGTTCACCCCTCCACTTT

J gene: TRBJ2-7
clone size: NA
D gene: TRBD2
V gene: TRBV6-6
CDR3 protein: CASRGGSSEQYF
CDR3 DNA: TGTGCCAGCAGGGGGGGGTCCTCCGAGCAGTACTTC

J gene: TRBJ1-1
clone size: NA
D gene: NA
V gene: TRBV19
CDR3 protein: CASSPPGRNTEAFF
CDR3 DNA: TGTGCCAGTAGTCCCCCGGGGAGGAACACTGAAGCTTTCTTT

J gene: TRBJ2-1
clone size: few
D gene: TRBD2
V gene: TRBV2
CDR3 protein: CASRPGLAGGRNEQFF
CDR3 DNA: TGTGCCAGCAGGCCGGGACTAGCGGGGGGGCGGAATGAGCAGTTCTTC

J gene: TRBJ2-7
clone size: NA
D gene: NA
V gene: TRBV5-1
CDR3 protein: CASSFSGDEQYF
CDR3 DNA: TGCGCCAGCAGCTTTTCAGGTGACGAGCAGTACTTC

J gene: TRBJ2-1
clone size: NA
D gene: NA
V gene: TRBV10-3
CDR3 protein: CAIRGQLSKRTEQFF
CDR3 DNA: TGTGCCATCAGGGGGCAACTGTCCAAGCGTACTGAGCAGTTCTTC

J gene: TRBJ2-7
clone size: few
D gene: TRBD2
V gene: TRBV6-6
CDR3 protein: CASRDSSGRAYEQYF
CDR3 DNA: TGTGCCAGCAGGGACTCTAGCGGGAGGGCGTACGAGCAGTACTTC

J gene: TRBJ1-1
clone size: NA
D gene: TRBD1
V gene: TRBV25-1
CDR3 protein: CASRGQGTAFF
CDR3 DNA: TGTGCCAGCAGGGGACAGGGGACGGCTTTCTTT

J gene: TRBJ2-6
clone size: once
D gene: NA
V gene: TRBV2
CDR3 protein: CASSGTDYRIQSRANVLTF
CDR3 DNA: TGTGCCAGCAGTGGGACTGATTACCGAATACAAAGTCGGGCCAACGTCCTGACTTTC

J gene: TRBJ1-5
clone size: few
D gene: TRBD1
V gene: TRBV6-6
CDR3 protein: CASRSTGGDQPQHF
CDR3 DNA: TGTGCCAGCCGCTCGACAGGGGGCGATCAGCCCCAGCATTTT

J gene: TRBJ2-7
clone size: NA
D gene: TRBD1
V gene: TRBV5-1
CDR3 protein: CASSRSETGPSGEQYF
CDR3 DNA: TGCGCCAGCAGCCGATCGGAGACAGGGCCCTCTGGCGAGCAGTACTTC

J gene: TRBJ2-7
clone size: NA
D gene: TRBD2
V gene: TRBV19
CDR3 protein: CASSLAGEPSSYEQYF
CDR3 DNA: TGTGCCAGTAGCCTAGCGGGGGAACCGAGCTCCTACGAGCAGTACTTC

J gene: TRBJ2-1
clone size: NA
D gene: NA
V gene: TRBV28
CDR3 protein: CASSLAGGGSYNEQFF
CDR3 DNA: TGTGCCAGCAGCTTGGCTGGCGGAGGCTCCTACAATGAGCAGTTCTTC

J gene: TRBJ2-1
clone size: once
D gene: NA
V gene: TRBV11-3
CDR3 protein: CASSPTPLAANEQFF
CDR3 DNA: TGTGCCAGCAGTCCCACTCCCTTAGCGGCTAATGAGCAGTTCTTC

J gene: TRBJ2-2
clone size: NA
D gene: TRBD2
V gene: TRBV5-4
CDR3 protein: CASSIRTSGYNTGELFF
CDR3 DNA: TGTGCCAGCAGCATTAGGACTAGCGGGTATAACACCGGGGAGCTGTTTTTT

J gene: TRBJ1-1
clone size: few
D gene: TRBD1
V gene: TRBV2
CDR3 protein: CASKGSLTGRTEAFF
CDR3 DNA: TGTGCCAGCAAAGGTAGCCTGACAGGGAGGACTGAAGCTTTCTTT

J gene: TRBJ2-2
clone size: NA
D gene: TRBD2
V gene: TRBV5-8
CDR3 protein: CASSLDRGLAGGRELFF
CDR3 DNA: TGTGCCAGCAGCTTGGATCGGGGACTAGCGGGAGGCCGGGAGCTGTTTTTT

J gene: TRBJ2-3
clone size: NA
D gene: TRBD2
V gene: TRBV9
CDR3 protein: CASSVATGGSDTQYF
CDR3 DNA: TGTGCCAGCAGCGTAGCGACGGGGGGGTCAGATACGCAGTATTTT

J gene: TRBJ2-1
clone size: NA
D gene: NA
V gene: TRBV11-3
CDR3 protein: CASSVNSNEQFF
CDR3 DNA: TGTGCCAGCAGCGTAAACAGCAATGAGCAGTTCTTC

J gene: TRBJ2-7
clone size: NA
D gene: TRBD1
V gene: TRBV6-5
CDR3 protein: CASSFGDRAYEQYF
CDR3 DNA: TGTGCCAGCAGTTTCGGGGACAGGGCCTACGAGCAGTACTTC